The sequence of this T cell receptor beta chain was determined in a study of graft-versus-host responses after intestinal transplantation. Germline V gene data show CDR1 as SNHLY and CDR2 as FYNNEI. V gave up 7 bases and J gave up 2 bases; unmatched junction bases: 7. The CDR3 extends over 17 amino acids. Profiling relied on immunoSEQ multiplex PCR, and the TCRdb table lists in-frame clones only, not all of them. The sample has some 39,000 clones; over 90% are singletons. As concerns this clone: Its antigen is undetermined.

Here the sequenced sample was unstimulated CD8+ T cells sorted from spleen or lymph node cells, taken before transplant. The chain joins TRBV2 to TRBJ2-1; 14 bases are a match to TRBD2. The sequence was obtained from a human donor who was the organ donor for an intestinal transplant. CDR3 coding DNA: TGTGCCAGCACCGTTAGACTAGCGGGGGGGCCCTACAATGAGCAGTTCTTC. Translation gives CASTVRLAGGPYNEQFF.